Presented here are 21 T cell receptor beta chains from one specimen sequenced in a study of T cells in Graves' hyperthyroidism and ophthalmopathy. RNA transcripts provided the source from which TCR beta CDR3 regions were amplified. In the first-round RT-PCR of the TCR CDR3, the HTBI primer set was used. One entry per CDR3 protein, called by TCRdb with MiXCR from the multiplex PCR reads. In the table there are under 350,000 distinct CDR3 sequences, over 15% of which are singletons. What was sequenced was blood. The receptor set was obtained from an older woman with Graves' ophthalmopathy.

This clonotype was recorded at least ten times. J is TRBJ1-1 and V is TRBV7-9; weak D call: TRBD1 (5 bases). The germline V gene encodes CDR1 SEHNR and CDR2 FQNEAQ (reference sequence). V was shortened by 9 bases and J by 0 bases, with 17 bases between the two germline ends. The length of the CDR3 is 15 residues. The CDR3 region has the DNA TGTGCCAGTTTCAGGGTCCACCCCCTGAACACTGAAGCTTTCTTT. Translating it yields CASFRVHPLNTEAFF.

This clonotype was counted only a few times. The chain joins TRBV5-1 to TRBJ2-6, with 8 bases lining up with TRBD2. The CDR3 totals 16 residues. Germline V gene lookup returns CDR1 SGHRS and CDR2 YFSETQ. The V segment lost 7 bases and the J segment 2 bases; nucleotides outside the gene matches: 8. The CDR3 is CASGVGGAAGANVLTF. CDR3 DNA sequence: TGCGCCAGCGGGGTCGGGGGGGCGGCTGGGGCCAACGTCCTGACTTTC.

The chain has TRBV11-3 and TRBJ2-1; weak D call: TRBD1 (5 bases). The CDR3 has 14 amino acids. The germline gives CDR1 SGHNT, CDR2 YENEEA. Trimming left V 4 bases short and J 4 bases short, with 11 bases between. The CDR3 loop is CASSSGKQYNEQFF. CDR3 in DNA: TGTGCCAGCAGCTCAGGGAAACAATACAATGAGCAGTTCTTC.

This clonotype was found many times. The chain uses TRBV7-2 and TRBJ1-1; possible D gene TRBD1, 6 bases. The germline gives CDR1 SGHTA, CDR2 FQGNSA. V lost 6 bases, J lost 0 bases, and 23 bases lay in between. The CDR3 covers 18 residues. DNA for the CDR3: TGTGCCAGCAGAGCGAGCCAGGGGTCCATCCACATGAACACTGAAGCTTTCTTT. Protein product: CASRASQGSIHMNTEAFF.

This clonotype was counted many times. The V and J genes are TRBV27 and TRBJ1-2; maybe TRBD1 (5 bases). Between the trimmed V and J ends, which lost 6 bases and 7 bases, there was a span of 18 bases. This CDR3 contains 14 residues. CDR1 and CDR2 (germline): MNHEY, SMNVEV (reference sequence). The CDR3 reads CASRSTGARSGYTF. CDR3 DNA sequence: TGTGCCAGCAGATCAACAGGTGCCCGGTCTGGCTACACCTTC.

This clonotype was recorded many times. This chain's CDR3 is CSAKRGQTQYF. The CDR3 DNA follows: TGCAGTGCTAAACGGGGTCAGACCCAGTACTTC. The chain employs TRBV20-1 and TRBJ2-5; possibly TRBD2 for D (5 bases). Trimming took off 4 bases at V and 6 bases at J, with 9 bases between the two ends. This CDR3 region has 11 residues. CDR1 DFQATT and CDR2 SNEGSKA come from the germline V gene (reference sequence).

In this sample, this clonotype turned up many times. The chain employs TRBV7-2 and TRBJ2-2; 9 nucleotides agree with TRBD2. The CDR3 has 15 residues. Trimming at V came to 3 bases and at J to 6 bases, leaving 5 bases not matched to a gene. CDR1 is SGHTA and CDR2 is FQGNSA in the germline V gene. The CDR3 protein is CASSFMTSGPGELFF. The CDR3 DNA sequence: TGTGCCAGCAGCTTTATGACTAGCGGTCCCGGGGAGCTGTTTTTT.

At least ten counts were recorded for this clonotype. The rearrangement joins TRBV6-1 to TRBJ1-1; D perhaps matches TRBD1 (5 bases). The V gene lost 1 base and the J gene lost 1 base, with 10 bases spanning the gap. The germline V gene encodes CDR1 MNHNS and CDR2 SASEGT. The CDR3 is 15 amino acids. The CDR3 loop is CASSEGGTENTEAFF. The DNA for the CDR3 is TGTGCCAGCAGTGAAGGAGGGACGGAGAACACTGAAGCTTTCTTT.

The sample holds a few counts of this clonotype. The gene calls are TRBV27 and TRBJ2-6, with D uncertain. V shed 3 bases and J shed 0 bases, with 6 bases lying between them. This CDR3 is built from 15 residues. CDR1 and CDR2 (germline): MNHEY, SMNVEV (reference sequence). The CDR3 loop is CASSFTHSGANVLTF. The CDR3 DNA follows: TGTGCCAGCAGTTTCACCCACTCTGGGGCCAACGTCCTGACTTTC.

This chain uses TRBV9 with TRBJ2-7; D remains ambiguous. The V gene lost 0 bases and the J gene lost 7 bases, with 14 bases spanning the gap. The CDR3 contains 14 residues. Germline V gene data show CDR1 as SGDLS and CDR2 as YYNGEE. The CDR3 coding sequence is TGTGCCAGCAGCGTAGGAAGCATCAAGCAAGAGCAGTACTTC. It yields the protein CASSVGSIKQEQYF.

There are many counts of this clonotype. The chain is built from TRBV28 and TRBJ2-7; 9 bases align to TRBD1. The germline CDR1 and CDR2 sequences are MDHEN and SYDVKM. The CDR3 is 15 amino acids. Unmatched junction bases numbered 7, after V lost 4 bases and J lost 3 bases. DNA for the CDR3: TGTGCCAGCAGTTCGGGACAGGGTATAATCTACGAGCAGTACTTC. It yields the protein CASSSGQGIIYEQYF.

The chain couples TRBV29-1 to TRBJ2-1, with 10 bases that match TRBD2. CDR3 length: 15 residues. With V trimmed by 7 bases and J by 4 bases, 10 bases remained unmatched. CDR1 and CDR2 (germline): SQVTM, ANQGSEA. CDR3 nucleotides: TGCAGCGGTGCCTCTAGCGGGGGTTTTTACAATGAGCAGTTCTTC. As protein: CSGASSGGFYNEQFF.

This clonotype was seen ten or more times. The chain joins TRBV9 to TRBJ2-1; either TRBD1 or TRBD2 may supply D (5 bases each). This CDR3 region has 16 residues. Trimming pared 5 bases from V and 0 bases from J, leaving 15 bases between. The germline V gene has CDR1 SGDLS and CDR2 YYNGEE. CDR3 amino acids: CASSPLGRFSYNEQFF. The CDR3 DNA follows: TGTGCCAGCAGTCCCCTGGGACGTTTCTCCTACAATGAGCAGTTCTTC.

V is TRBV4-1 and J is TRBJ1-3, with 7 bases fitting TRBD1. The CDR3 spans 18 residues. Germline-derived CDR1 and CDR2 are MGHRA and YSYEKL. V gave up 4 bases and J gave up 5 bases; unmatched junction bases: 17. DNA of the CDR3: TGCGCCAGCAGCCCCCCACCGTTAGGGGACAGAGCCAGAAACACCATATATTTT. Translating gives CASSPPPLGDRARNTIYF.

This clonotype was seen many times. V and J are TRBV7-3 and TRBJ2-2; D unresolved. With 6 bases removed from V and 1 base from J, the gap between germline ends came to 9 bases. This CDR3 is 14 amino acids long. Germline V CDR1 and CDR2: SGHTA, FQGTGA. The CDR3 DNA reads TGTGCCAGCAGTACGGCAGGGAACACCGGGGAGCTGTTTTTT. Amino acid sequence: CASSTAGNTGELFF.

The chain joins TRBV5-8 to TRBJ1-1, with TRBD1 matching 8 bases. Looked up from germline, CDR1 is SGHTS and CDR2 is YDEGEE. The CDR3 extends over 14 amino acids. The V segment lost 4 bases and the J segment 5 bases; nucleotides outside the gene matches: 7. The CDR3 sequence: CASSGTGGRTEAFF. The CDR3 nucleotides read TGTGCCAGCAGCGGGACAGGAGGACGGACTGAAGCTTTCTTT. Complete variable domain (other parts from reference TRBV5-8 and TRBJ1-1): EAGVTQSPTHLIKTRGQQATLRCSPISGHTSVYWYQQALGLGLQFLLWYDEGEERNRGNFPPRFSGRQFPNYSSELNVNALELEDSALYLCASSGTGGRTEAFFGQGTRLTVV.

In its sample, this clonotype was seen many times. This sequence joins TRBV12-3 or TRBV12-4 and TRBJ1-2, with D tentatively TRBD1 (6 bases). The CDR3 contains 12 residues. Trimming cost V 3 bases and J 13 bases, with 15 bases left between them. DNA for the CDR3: TGTGCCAGCAGTTTTTTGGGGGGGCATGGCACCTTC. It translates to CASSFLGGHGTF.

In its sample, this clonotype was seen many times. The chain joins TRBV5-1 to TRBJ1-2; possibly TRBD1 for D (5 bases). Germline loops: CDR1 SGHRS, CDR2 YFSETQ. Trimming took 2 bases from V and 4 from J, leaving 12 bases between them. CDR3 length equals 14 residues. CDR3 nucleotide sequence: TGCGCCAGCAGCTTTGCCAGGGAATTCTATGGCTACACCTTC. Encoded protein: CASSFAREFYGYTF.

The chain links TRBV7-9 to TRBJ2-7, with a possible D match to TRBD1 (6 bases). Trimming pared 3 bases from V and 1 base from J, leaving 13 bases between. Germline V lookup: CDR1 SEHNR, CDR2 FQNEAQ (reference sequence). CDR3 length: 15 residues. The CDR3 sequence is CASSFDRWASYEQYF. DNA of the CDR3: TGTGCCAGCAGCTTTGACAGGTGGGCTTCCTACGAGCAGTACTTC. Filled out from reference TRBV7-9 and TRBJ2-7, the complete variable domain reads DTGVSQNPRHKITKRGQNVTFRCDPISEHNRLYWYRQTLGQGPEFLTYFQNEAQLEKSRLLSDRFSAERPKGSFSTLEIQRTEQGDSAMYLCASSFDRWASYEQYFGPGTRLTVT.

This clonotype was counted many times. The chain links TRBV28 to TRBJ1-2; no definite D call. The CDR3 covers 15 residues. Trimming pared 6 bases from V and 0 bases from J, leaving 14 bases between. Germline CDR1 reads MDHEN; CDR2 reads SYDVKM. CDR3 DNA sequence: TGTGCCAGCAGGGGTATAGGACTAGCTAACTATGGCTACACCTTC. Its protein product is CASRGIGLANYGYTF.

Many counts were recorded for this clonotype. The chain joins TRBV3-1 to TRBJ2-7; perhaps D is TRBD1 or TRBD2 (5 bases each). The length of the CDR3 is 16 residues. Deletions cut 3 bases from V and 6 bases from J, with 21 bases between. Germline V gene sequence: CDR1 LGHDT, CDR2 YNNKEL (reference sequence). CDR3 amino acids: CASSQFGTGTSLEQYF. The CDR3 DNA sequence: TGTGCCAGCAGCCAGTTCGGAACCGGGACCTCCCTCGAGCAGTACTTC.